These 10 T cell receptor beta chains were all obtained from the same sample, sequenced in a study of identical twins. From the 5' RACE reads, TCRdb called clonotypes with MiXCR, one entry per CDR3 protein. The repertoire has around 960,000 distinct CDR3 sequences, around an eighth of them found once; the top ten carry roughly 1.5%. The data were also submitted as part of a second study, on yellow fever vaccine responses in identical twins.

Specimen: PBMCs. Every receptor here comes from a woman aged 18-29 years in good health.

Only a few counts were recorded for this clonotype. This sequence joins TRBV4-2 and TRBJ2-3, with 9 nucleotides matching TRBD2. From germline, CDR1 is LGHNA and CDR2 YNFKEQ. V trimming: 3 bases; J trimming: 0 bases; junction bases outside the gene matches: 7. This CDR3 spans 17 amino acids. This chain's CDR3 is CASSQGGLALSTDTQYF. The DNA for the CDR3 is TGTGCCAGCAGCCAGGGGGGACTAGCCCTTAGCACAGATACGCAGTATTTT.

The table lists this clonotype with many counts. The chain links TRBV5-1 to TRBJ1-1, with a tentative D call TRBD1 (5 bases). CDR3 size: 13 residues. V was shortened by 4 bases and J by 4 bases, with 11 bases between the two germline ends. Germline values: CDR1 SGHRS, CDR2 YFSETQ. The CDR3 region is CASSTGLSTEAFF. The CDR3 nucleotides are TGCGCCAGCAGCACGGGACTGAGCACTGAAGCTTTCTTT.

This clonotype was observed a few times. J is TRBJ1-2 and V is TRBV4-1; D unclear. The V and J ends lost 4 bases and 4 bases respectively, with 16 bases between them. This CDR3 comprises 15 residues. Germline V gene data show CDR1 as MGHRA and CDR2 as YSYEKL. The CDR3: CASSRGEVTSYGYTF. CDR3 coding DNA: TGCGCCAGCAGCCGTGGGGAGGTGACCTCCTATGGCTACACCTTC.

The rearrangement uses TRBV20-1 and TRBJ1-2; unclear D gene. Trimming stripped 7 bases from V and 3 bases from J, with 3 bases between. Germline V gene data show CDR1 as DFQATT and CDR2 as SNEGSKA (reference sequence). This CDR3 has 9 residues. CDR3 DNA sequence: TGCAGTGACTACTATGGCTACACCTTC. It yields the protein CSDYYGYTF.

J is TRBJ2-1 and V is TRBV7-2, with TRBD2 matching over 7 bases. The CDR3 totals 17 residues. V shed 1 base, J shed 5 bases, and the junction held 11 bases outside the gene matches. Germline-derived CDR1 and CDR2 are SGHTA and FQGNSA. The chain's CDR3 is CASSLVWRLAANNEQFF. CDR3 DNA sequence: TGTGCCAGCAGCTTAGTGTGGCGTCTAGCGGCTAACAATGAGCAGTTCTTC.

This clonotype was observed many times. This chain links TRBV27 with TRBJ2-5; 7 bases map to TRBD1. Germline V gives CDR1 MNHEY, CDR2 SMNVEV (reference sequence). The CDR3 is made up of 13 amino acids. Unmatched junction bases numbered 6, after V lost 6 bases and J lost 5 bases. CDR3 sequence (DNA): TGTGCCAGCAGCAAGACAGGGACCGAGACCCAGTACTTC. This sequence encodes CASSKTGTETQYF.

This clonotype has ten or more counts. V is TRBV12-3 or TRBV12-4 and J is TRBJ2-2, with 8 bases identical to TRBD2. This CDR3 has 15 amino acids. Unmatched junction bases numbered 4, after V lost 2 bases and J lost 5 bases. This chain's CDR3 is CASSLRRGGTGELFF. The CDR3 DNA reads as TGTGCCAGCAGTTTAAGACGGGGGGGGACCGGGGAGCTGTTTTTT.

This clonotype was detected a few times. The chain has TRBV15 and TRBJ2-1, with a weak D call TRBD2 (5 bases). Trimming removed 0 bases from V and 7 bases from J, with 7 bases in between. Germline-derived CDR1 and CDR2 are LNHNV and YYDKDF (reference sequence). The CDR3 is made up of 13 amino acids. The CDR3 DNA reads TGTGCCACCAGCAGAGATACGGGGAATGAGCAGTTCTTC. It specifies CATSRDTGNEQFF. Together with reference TRBV15 and TRBJ2-1, the CDR3 gives the full variable domain: DAMVIQNPRYQVTQFGKPVTLSCSQTLNHNVMYWYQQKSSQAPKLLFHYYDKDFNNEADTPDNFQSRRPNTSFCFLDIRSPGLGDTAMYLCATSRDTGNEQFFGPGTRLTVL.

The chain recombines TRBV28 with TRBJ1-3; D is ambiguous. The V gene lost 2 bases and the J gene lost 4 bases, with 15 bases spanning the gap. This CDR3 comprises 16 residues. CDR1 is MDHEN, CDR2 SYDVKM, per germline. CDR3 sequence reads: CASSLSLGTRGNTIYF. CDR3 coding DNA: TGTGCCAGCAGTTTAAGTTTGGGCACTCGAGGAAACACCATATATTTT.

This clonotype has a count of ten or more. V gene TRBV4-1 combines with J gene TRBJ1-6; TRBD1 aligns across 11 bases. The CDR3 covers 17 residues. CDR1 and CDR2 (germline): MGHRA, YSYEKL. The V gene end was trimmed by 4 bases and the J gene end by 8 bases; junction bases not matched to a gene: 10. Here the CDR3 DNA reads TGCGCCAGCAGCCCCCTGGCCGGACAGGGGGCTTATTCACCCCTCCACTTT. Protein sequence: CASSPLAGQGAYSPLHF.